These T cell receptor beta chains were read from a single sample in a study of human T cells and chemical hapten exposure. TCRdb processed the RACE reads anew with MiXCR; each CDR3 protein has one entry. This table has 70,000 to 100,000 distinct CDR3 sequences, roughly 7.6% appearing once. Material: whole blood, obtained in connection with sensitization to the hapten diphenylcyclopropenone (DPC). Receptors originate from a woman aged 25 to 39 with alopecia areata. Some clones in this sample may be carry-over from other donors' samples. Both conserved end residues are part of each CDR3. A D gene is named only where the DNA matches it firmly. Clone size is given for some rows only: seen once, a few or many times, or a class if the clone is expanded.

-	TRBJ1-2	TRBV29-1	-	TGCAGCGTTGATCGGGGATGGGCTAACTATGGCTACACCTTC	CSVDRGWANYGYTF
many	TRBJ1-6	TRBV12-2	-	TGTGCAAGTCGCCTTCCCGGGACGACAAATAATTCACCCCTCCACTTT	CASRLPGTTNNSPLHF
-	TRBJ1-6	TRBV15	-	TGTGCCACCAGCGTCGAACTGGATAATTCACCCCTCCACTTT	CATSVELDNSPLHF
many	TRBJ2-7	TRBV5-1	TRBD2	TGCGCCAGCAGCTTGGACCTAAGGACTAGCGGGACCTACGAGCAGTACTTC	CASSLDLRTSGTYEQYF
many	TRBJ2-4	TRBV11-2	TRBD1	TGTGCCAGCAGCTTAATCGGAGGACAGGCTAAAAACATTCAGTACTTC	CASSLIGGQAKNIQYF
many	TRBJ2-7	TRBV6-5	-	TGTGCCAGCGGTCAAGGGACACAGAGAACCTACGAGCAGTACTTC	CASGQGTQRTYEQYF
many	TRBJ2-1	TRBV6-5	TRBD1	TGTGCCAGCAGTTCCGGGACAGGGTACAATGAGCAGTTCTTC	CASSSGTGYNEQFF
few	TRBJ1-5	TRBV5-1	TRBD1	TGCGCCAGCAGCCCCGAGGGACAGAATCAGCCCCAGCATTTT	CASSPEGQNQPQHF
-	TRBJ1-1	TRBV12-3/TRBV12-4	-	TGTGCCAGCAGTTTGGATGAGGGGGTGAACACTGAAGCTTTCTTT	CASSLDEGVNTEAFF
-	TRBJ2-3	TRBV5-4	-	TGTGCCAGCAGCTTGGGAGGGGCGAGGGTCACAGATACGCAGTATTTT	CASSLGGARVTDTQYF
many	TRBJ1-1	TRBV10-3	TRBD1	TGTGCCATCAGTGTGGGACAGGGGCAGACTGAAGCTTTCTTT	CAISVGQGQTEAFF
many	TRBJ2-1	TRBV29-1	TRBD2	TGCAGCGTCGGGGGGGGGGACACTTTCTCCTACAATGAGCAGTTCTTC	CSVGGGDTFSYNEQFF
many	TRBJ1-1	TRBV6-6	TRBD1	TGTGCCAGCAGTCCCGGGACAGCGAGTGAAGCTTTCTTT	CASSPGTASEAFF
-	TRBJ2-1	TRBV29-1	-	TGCAGCGTTGACACGGGTTATCAGTTCTTC	CSVDTGYQFF
few	TRBJ1-5	TRBV12-3/TRBV12-4	TRBD1	TGTGCCAGCAGCCCAGACAGGGGGTCATGGAGCAATCAGCCCCAGCATTTT	CASSPDRGSWSNQPQHF
-	TRBJ2-5	TRBV18	TRBD1	TGTGCCAGCTCACAGACAGGGCAAGAGACCCAGTACTTC	CASSQTGQETQYF
few	TRBJ1-2	TRBV29-1	TRBD1	TGCAGCGTTGGGGCCAACACAGGGGGCATTTGGGATGGCTACACCTTC	CSVGANTGGIWDGYTF
many	TRBJ1-1	TRBV29-1	-	TGCAGCGTTGATGGGACCGGCGGAGCTTTCTTT	CSVDGTGGAFF
-	TRBJ2-3	TRBV12-5	-	TGTGCTAGTGGTACCCCGGGGGGCACAGATACGCAGTATTTT	CASGTPGGTDTQYF
many	TRBJ1-3	TRBV2	TRBD1	TGTGCCAGCAGTGGAGCTGCAGGGGGCGCGAACACCATATATTTT	CASSGAAGGANTIYF
-	TRBJ2-3	TRBV30	TRBD2	TGTGCCTGGAGGCCCGTGCTAGCGGGGGGCACAGATACGCAGTATTTT	CAWRPVLAGGTDTQYF
many	TRBJ2-1	TRBV6-1	TRBD2	TGTGCCAGCAGAGATAGCGGGGGGGCGGGTAATGAGCAGTTCTTC	CASRDSGGAGNEQFF